This TCR beta chain was captured in a study of identical twins (dated by TCRdb to 2015 to 2016). Some background on the complete study: To test whether fetal clonotypes persist, the study used deep sequencing on TCR alpha and beta repertoires from monozygotic twins, unrelated adults of various ages, and cord blood. To rule out contamination, the twin experiments were replicated at different times with different library preparation protocols. Broad study findings and their caveats: Invariant T cells such as MAIT and iNKT could partly confound zero-insertion analyses, although diverse VJ usage argued against such confounding for most clonotypes. In monozygotic twins, out-of-frame TCR alpha sharing was systematically underestimated by recombination models, although the models agreed with sharing between unrelated individuals. Conclusions relied on cross-sectional statistical analysis, since the same donors could not be followed over many years. Fewer insertions were carried by abundant cord blood beta clonotypes; a weaker similar trend was observed in young adult naive repertoires, while no such trend was observed in memory repertoires. A weaker excess of twin sharing was found in beta out-of-frame sequences because the signal-to-noise ratio was lowered by fewer shared sequences. Out-of-frame TCR alpha sequences shared between twins showed an excess of low generation-probability sequences compared with coincidental sharing between unrelated individuals.

Only healthy Caucasian donors were included. Three pairs of female monozygotic twins, all aged about 18 to 30 years, were included in the twin cohort. Positive isolation kits from Invitrogen were used to isolate the CD4+ and CD8+ T cell populations. The receptor library was made with 5' RACE. The data were produced on an Illumina HiSeq 2000. A universal primer binding site was added through template switching, and the final cDNA carried a unique molecular identifier so that TCR cDNA molecules could be counted accurately. Specific primers in the conserved constant-segment region were used to synthesize first-strand cDNA for the TCR alpha and beta chains. To control for contamination, every cDNA library was double barcoded, receiving both a SMART-Mk sample barcode and Illumina barcodes. TruSeq adapter sequences, together with Illumina sample barcodes, were added in two successive PCR steps. The TCR alpha and beta cDNA libraries were sequenced on the Illumina HiSeq platform using custom primers. Under the source paper's analysis protocol: Raw reads were processed with MiGEC to extract unique molecular identifiers, and MiXCR was used to determine CDR3 positions. For each individual, recombination models were inferred using an EM algorithm with the repgenHMM and IGoR tools. The tcR package in R was used for shared clonotype analysis, with sharing normalized by the product of cloneset sizes. To study raw recombination free of thymic and clonal selection effects, out-of-frame nonproductive sequences were analyzed. Clones were called with MiXCR by TCRdb after fastp trimmed the public reads at Q25, and only in-frame beta chains were retained. For every CDR3 protein sequence, its rows merge into one entry that carries the most common genes and DNA. The V and J calls, along with clone size, are taken from TCRdb and not from the paper's own processing. In this sample the table shows 300,000 to 350,000 distinct CDR3 sequences, approximately 13% of which occur a single time. The top ten constitute approximately 7.6% of the sample.

The CDR3 has 14 amino acids, counting the end cysteine and phenylalanine. Only the CDR3 DNA stays, 42 bases, in frame from base 1. A distance of 10 bases separates the germline ends of V and J, which lose 3 bases and 1 base respectively. According to the germline V gene, CDR1 reads MGHRA and CDR2 reads YSYEKL. This clonotype was counted at least ten times. This receptor's antigen is unknown. No much larger clonotype is one base removed from it; base qualities were not supplied. In addition, the sample was reused for a study of yellow fever vaccine responses in identical twins. The second study, in turn, reports: According to the authors, in identical twins the way T cells responded to vaccination appeared partly convergent and partly personalized. Focusing on identical twins, the study followed the T cell clones that responded to the vaccine, and did so with precision.

This chain is built from TRBV4-1 and TRBJ2-7; the D segment is perhaps TRBD1 or TRBD2, each sharing 5 matched bases. Sequencing used CD8+ T cells sorted from blood. The TCR sequence derives from a woman under 30 in good health. The CDR3 is CASSQGPDSYEQYF. In nucleotides, the sequence is TGCGCCAGCAGCCAGGGACCGGATTCCTACGAGCAGTACTTC.